This passage covers 5 T cell receptor beta chains from one sample sequenced in a study of CD8 T cells in Susac syndrome. Reverse transcription of roughly 0.5 to 1 ug RNA was carried out with random hexamers. TCRdb independently ran MiXCR on the immunoSEQ multiplex PCR reads; one entry per CDR3 protein. The sample has around 190,000 distinct CDR3 sequences, 85% to 95% seen once. The sequencing input was CD4+ T cells from PBMCs. The receptors were gathered from a human donor in good health.

The V gene is TRBV5-4, the J gene TRBJ2-3; 16 nucleotides line up with TRBD2. The CDR3 is 17 amino acids. V was pared by 5 bases and J by 6 bases, with 9 bases of the junction left unmatched. Germline CDR1 SGHNT, CDR2 YYREEE (reference sequence). CDR3 nucleotides: TGTGCCAGCAGGCGGGGACTAGCGGGGGGGCCCGACGATACGCAGTATTTT. It translates to CASRRGLAGGPDDTQYF.

As concerns this clonotype: One end of the junction fails to match germline, which may point to a read error. This chain links TRBV15 with TRBJ2-5, with D possibly matching TRBD2 (6 bases). The germline CDR1 and CDR2 sequences are LNHNV and YYDKDF (reference sequence). This CDR3 spans 16 amino acids. CDR3 sequence (DNA): TGTGCCACCAACAGACTAGGGGACCCAAACCAAGAGACCCAGTACTTC. Protein: CATNRLGDPNQETQYF.

The J gene is TRBJ2-4, the V gene TRBV15; D gene ambiguous. The germline V and J ends were trimmed by 1 base and 4 bases, with 8 bases remaining between them. CDR3 length: 14 amino acids. Germline V lookup: CDR1 LNHNV, CDR2 YYDKDF (reference sequence). This chain's CDR3 is CATSRARTKNIQYF. CDR3 bases: TGTGCCACCAGCAGAGCAAGGACGAAAAACATTCAGTACTTC.

V is TRBV11-2 and J is TRBJ2-7; the D is unclear. With 3 bases removed from V and 3 bases from J, the gap between germline ends came to 6 bases. CDR3 length: 12 amino acids. Per the germline V gene, CDR1 is SGHAT and CDR2 is FQNNGV. CDR3 nucleotides: TGTGCCAGCAGCTTTCCAGGCTACGAGCAGTACGTC. Translation gives CASSFPGYEQYV.

The rearrangement joins TRBV6-1 to TRBJ1-2; possible D gene TRBD1, 6 bases. The CDR3 runs to 15 residues. V was pared by 6 bases and J by 0 bases, with 14 bases between. The germline CDR1 and CDR2 sequences are MNHNS and SASEGT. CDR3 DNA: TGTGCCAGCAGCGGGGGGAGGACAGCTAACTATGGCTACACCTTC. The encoded protein is CASSGGRTANYGYTF.